The TCR beta chain described here comes from a study of PD-1 blockade in classical Hodgkin lymphoma. There are a few counts of this clone. Profiling relied on immunoSEQ multiplex PCR, and the TCRdb table lists in-frame clones only, not all of them. The sample consists of 15,000 to 20,000 clones, roughly 77% of them appearing once. This CDR3 is 14 amino acids long. Germline CDR1 is SQVTM and CDR2 is ANQGSEA. V dropped 4 bases and J dropped 6; count of bases not matched to a gene: 8. Time point of the sample: cycle 4 day 1 (C4D1), after 5 to 7 weeks of nivolumab. The patients all showed relapse after autologous stem cell transplantation, while their brentuximab vedotin exposure varied. Researchers report purifying CD4+ T cells from thawed PBMCs by magnetic negative selection.

The specimen was CD4+ T cells from blood, collected before the fourth cycle of nivolumab. The chain links TRBV29-1 to TRBJ1-5; TRBD1 agrees at 8 bases. This TCR was sampled from a human donor with classical Hodgkin lymphoma. In DNA form, the CDR3 reads TGCAGCGTTGTCCTGGGACAGGAGTTTCAGCCCCAGCATTTT. Translating it yields CSVVLGQEFQPQHF.